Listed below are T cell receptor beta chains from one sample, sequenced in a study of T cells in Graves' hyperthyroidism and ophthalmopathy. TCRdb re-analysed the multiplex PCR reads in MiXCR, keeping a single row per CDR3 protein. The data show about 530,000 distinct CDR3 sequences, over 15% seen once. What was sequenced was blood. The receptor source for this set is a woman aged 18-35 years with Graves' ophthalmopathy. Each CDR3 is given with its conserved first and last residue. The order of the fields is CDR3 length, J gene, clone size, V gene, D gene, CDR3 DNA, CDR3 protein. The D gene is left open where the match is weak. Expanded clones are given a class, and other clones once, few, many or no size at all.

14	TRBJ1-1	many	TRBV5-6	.	TGTGCCAGCAGCTTGGGTGCGGTCCCCCAAGGGGCTTTCTTT	CASSLGAVPQGAFF
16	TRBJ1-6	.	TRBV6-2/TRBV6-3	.	TGTGCCAGCATGGGCGGAGGGGGAATTCATAATTCACCCCTCCACTTT	CASMGGGGIHNSPLHF
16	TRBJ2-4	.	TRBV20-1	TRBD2	TGCAGTGCTAGCTCTAGCGGGAACTCCGCCAAAAACATTCAGTACTTC	CSASSSGNSAKNIQYF
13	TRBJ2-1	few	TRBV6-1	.	TGTGCCAGCAGCACCGCTATCTTGAATGAGCAGTTCTTC	CASSTAILNEQFF
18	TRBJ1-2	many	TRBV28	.	TGTGCCAGCAGTTTATTCTCCTTTAGGACAGATGTTAACTATGGCTACACCTTC	CASSLFSFRTDVNYGYTF
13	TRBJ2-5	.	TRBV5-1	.	TGCGCCAGCAGCTTGTTCAACCAAGAGGCCCAGTACTTC	CASSLFNQEAQYF
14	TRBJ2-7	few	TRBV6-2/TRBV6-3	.	TGTGCCAGCAGTTACGATGTAATCTCCTACGAGCAGTACTTC	CASSYDVISYEQYF
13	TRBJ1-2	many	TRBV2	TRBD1	TGTGCCAGCAGTGGGGGACAGGTCTATGGCTACACCTTC	CASSGGQVYGYTF
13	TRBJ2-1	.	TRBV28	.	TGTGCCAGCTGGGGGACTGCGGCTAATGAGCAGTTCTTC	CASWGTAANEQFF
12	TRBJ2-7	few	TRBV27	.	TGTGCCACCTCAAGGGGGGGCTACGAGCAGTACTTC	CATSRGGYEQYF
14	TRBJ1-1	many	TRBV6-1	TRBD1	TGTGCCAGCAGTGCAGGGGACAGAAGGTTTGGGGCTTTCTTT	CASSAGDRRFGAFF
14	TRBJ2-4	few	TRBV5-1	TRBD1	TGCGCCAGCAGCGGGACAGGAGGTCAAAACATTCAGTACTTC	CASSGTGGQNIQYF
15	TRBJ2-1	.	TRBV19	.	TGTGCCAGTAGTATCGGCCAGGGAATAGGCAATGAGCAGTTCTTC	CASSIGQGIGNEQFF
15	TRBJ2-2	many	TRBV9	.	TGTGCCAGCAGCGGGATCGGGACGAACACCGGGGAGCTGTTTTTT	CASSGIGTNTGELFF
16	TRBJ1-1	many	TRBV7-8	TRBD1	TGTGCCAGCAGCCCATACAGACAGGGAGGATGGACTGAAGCTTTCTTT	CASSPYRQGGWTEAFF
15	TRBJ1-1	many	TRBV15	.	TGTGCCACCAGCAGAACCGGAGGACTTAGCGCTGAAGCTTTCTTT	CATSRTGGLSAEAFF
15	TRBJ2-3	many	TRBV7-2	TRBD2	TGTGCCAGCAGCCCCATGGGGGGAGGGGCAGATACGCAGTATTTT	CASSPMGGGADTQYF
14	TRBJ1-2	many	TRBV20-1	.	TGCAGTGCTGCCCCTCTAGACCAGGACTATGGCTACACCTTC	CSAAPLDQDYGYTF
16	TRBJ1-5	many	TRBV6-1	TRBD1	TGTGCCAGCAGTGGACGGGACAGGGCCCTAAATCAGCCCCAGCATTTT	CASSGRDRALNQPQHF
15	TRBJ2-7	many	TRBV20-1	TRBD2	TGCAGTGCCACCCAACCCTTAGCGGGGGGCTACGAGCAGTACTTC	CSATQPLAGGYEQYF
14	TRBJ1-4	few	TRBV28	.	TGTGCCAGCGCAAAAAAAGCAACTAATGAAAAACTGTTTTTT	CASAKKATNEKLFF
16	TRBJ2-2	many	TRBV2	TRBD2	TGTGCCAGCAGCCAAACTAGCGGTCCGAACACCGGGGAGCTGTTTTTT	CASSQTSGPNTGELFF
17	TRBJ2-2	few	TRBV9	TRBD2	TGTGCCAGCAGCGTAGGTGCTAGCGGGGCGAACACCGGGGAGCTGTTTTTT	CASSVGASGANTGELFF
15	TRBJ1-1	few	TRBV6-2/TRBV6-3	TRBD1	TGTGCCAGCGGGACAGTCTCATCCCGGAACACTGAAGCTTTCTTT	CASGTVSSRNTEAFF
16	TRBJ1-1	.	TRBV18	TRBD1	TGTGCCAGCTCACCGCAGGGACAGGGAAGTGGCACTGAAGCTTTCTTT	CASSPQGQGSGTEAFF
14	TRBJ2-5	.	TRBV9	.	TGTGCCAGCAGCGTAGAATGGGCATGGGAGACCCAGTACTTC	CASSVEWAWETQYF
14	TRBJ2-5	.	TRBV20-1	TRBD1	TGCAGTGCAACCGGGACAGGGACCCGGGAGACCCAGTACTTC	CSATGTGTRETQYF
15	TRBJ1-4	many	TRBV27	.	TGTGCCAGCAGTGGCCGTCAGGGGCCTAATGAAAAACTGTTTTTT	CASSGRQGPNEKLFF
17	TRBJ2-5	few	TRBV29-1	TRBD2	TGCAGCGTTGGCGGACCAAGGACTAGCGGGTACCAAGAGACCCAGTACTTC	CSVGGPRTSGYQETQYF
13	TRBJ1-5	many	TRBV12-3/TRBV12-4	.	TGTGCCAGCGGGCTCATCAGCAATCAGCCCCAGCATTTT	CASGLISNQPQHF